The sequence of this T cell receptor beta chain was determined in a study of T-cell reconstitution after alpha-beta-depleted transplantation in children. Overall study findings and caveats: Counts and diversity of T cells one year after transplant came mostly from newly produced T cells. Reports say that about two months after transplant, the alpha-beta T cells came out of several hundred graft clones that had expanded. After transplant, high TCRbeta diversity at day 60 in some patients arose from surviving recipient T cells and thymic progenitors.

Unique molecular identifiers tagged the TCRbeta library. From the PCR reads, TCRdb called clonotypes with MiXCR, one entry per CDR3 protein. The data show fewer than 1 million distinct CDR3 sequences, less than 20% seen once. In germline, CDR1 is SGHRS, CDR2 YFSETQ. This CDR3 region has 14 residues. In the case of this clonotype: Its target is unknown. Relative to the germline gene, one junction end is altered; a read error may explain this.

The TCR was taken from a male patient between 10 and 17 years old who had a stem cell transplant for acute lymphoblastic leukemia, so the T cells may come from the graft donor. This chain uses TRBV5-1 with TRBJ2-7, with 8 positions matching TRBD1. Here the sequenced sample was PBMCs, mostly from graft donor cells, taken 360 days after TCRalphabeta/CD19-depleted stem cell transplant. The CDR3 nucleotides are TGCGCCAGCAGTTTGGGGACAGGCCCAATCGAGCAGTACTTC. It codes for CASSLGTGPIEQYF.